The clone carrying this T cell receptor (beta chain) was observed a single time. Other DNA sequences in this specimen translate into the identical CDR3. These data come from a study of shared clonotypes between healthy human individuals. Measured with immunoSEQ multiplex PCR; TCRdb has only the in-frame clones, and not every one. The table records some 2,400,000 clones, almost 96% of them present only once. Trimming took 2 bases from V and 7 from J, leaving 9 bases between them. Germline lookup yields CDR1 MNHEY and CDR2 SVGAGI. CDR3 length equals 14 residues. There were no recent acute infections or vaccinations among the donors, who were healthy HIV-negative adults.

The sample consisted of naive CD4+ T cells sorted from blood. Described subset: CD45RA+ positively selected. The TCR sequence derives from a man between 18 and 35 years old in good health. The chain joins TRBV6-5 to TRBJ1-6; D possibly corresponds to TRBD1 (6 bases). CDR3 amino acids: CASSYGGQNSPLHF. In nucleotides, the CDR3 is TGTGCCAGCAGTTACGGGGGACAAAATTCACCCCTCCACTTT.